This TCR beta chain comes out of a study of T cells after yellow fever vaccination (dated by TCRdb to the late 2010s). General notes on the study: The SMART-Seq v4 Ultra Low Input RNA kit was used to prepare libraries from fractions with low cell numbers. Bulk PBMC replicates and cell subsets were isolated from blood drawn at multiple timepoints before and after both primary and secondary immunization. Bulk TCR alpha and beta repertoires were sequenced longitudinally to track T-cell clones before and after primary and booster YFV17D yellow fever vaccination. The cohort comprised two healthy male donors, one aged 18 to 30 and one aged 30 to 40 years. General study outcomes and caveats: Because only a couple of donors were included in the study, the extent to which the findings can be generalized is limited. A small share of clonotypes occurred in both CD4 and CD8 compartments, likely arising from convergent recombination. Computational filtering was required because FACS-sorted repertoires could contain abundant contaminating clonotypes from the bulk population. Most clones expanded after primary vaccination were re-detected after the booster (almost 98% of CD4 and roughly 87% of CD8), suggesting broad memory maintenance. Compared with the primary T-cell response, the secondary T-cell response was faster but weaker, reaching its peak on day 5 rather than on day 15.

Reading the label with the study, this specimen's treatment or condition is: live attenuated yellow fever vaccine strain. A standard Ficoll-Paque protocol was used to isolate PBMCs from peripheral blood. Dynabeads CD4 and CD8 positive selection kits were used to isolate CD4 and CD8 T-cell fractions. RNA was extracted with TriZol from bulk PBMCs, CD4 and CD8 fractions, and dextramer-positive and dextramer-negative fractions. TCR cDNA was made using 5'RACE template switching, a step that added a universal primer site and unique molecular identifiers. Priming for cDNA synthesis came from both the TCR alpha and TCR beta constant segments. Two PCR steps were used to amplify libraries, with sample barcodes and sequencing adapters being added in the second step. Libraries were sequenced on Illumina HiSeq 2500 (2x100 bp) or NovaSeq (2x150 bp). The authors' analysis ran thus. Reads were demultiplexed and collapsed into UMI consensus sequences with MIGEC, and V(D)J alignment was performed with MiXCR. Clonotypes responding to the vaccine were identified with edgeR on replicate PBMC samples, with the criteria of FDR below 0.01 and a log2 fold change above 5 up to day 15. Each bulk clonotype received a CD4 or CD8 identity based on whether the sequenced CD4 or CD8 repertoire contained that clonotype at higher abundance. TCRdb applied fastp at Q25 and MiXCR to the public reads, then kept only in-frame beta chains. Every distinct CDR3 protein forms one entry, paired with its most common genes and DNA. In this record, the V and J calls reflect TCRdb's handling and not the investigators' own analysis. For this sample there are 230,000 or so distinct CDR3 sequences; approximately 6.7% appear just once. The ten top clones hold around 1% of the sample.

As for this clonotype: Which antigen it targets is not known. It has no much larger one-base neighbor in the sample; base qualities were not kept.

The sequences come from CD4+ T cells sorted from PBMCs, collected on the day of the yellow fever booster vaccination. The receptor comes from a man aged 30 to 45 who received the YFV17D yellow fever vaccine.

For the CDR3, the sequence is CASSMTSGNYNEQFF. The DNA sequence follows: TGTGCCAGCAGCATGACTAGCGGGAATTACAATGAGCAGTTCTTC. This chain is built from TRBV7-2 and TRBJ2-1; TRBD2 agrees with 11 junctional bases. V lost 5 bases and J lost 4 bases, and the count of bases not matched to a germline gene is 4. From the cysteine through the phenylalanine, the CDR3 covers 15 amino acids. The only DNA kept is the CDR3, 45 bases in frame from the first base. The germline V gene sets CDR1 to SGHTA and CDR2 to FQGNSA.